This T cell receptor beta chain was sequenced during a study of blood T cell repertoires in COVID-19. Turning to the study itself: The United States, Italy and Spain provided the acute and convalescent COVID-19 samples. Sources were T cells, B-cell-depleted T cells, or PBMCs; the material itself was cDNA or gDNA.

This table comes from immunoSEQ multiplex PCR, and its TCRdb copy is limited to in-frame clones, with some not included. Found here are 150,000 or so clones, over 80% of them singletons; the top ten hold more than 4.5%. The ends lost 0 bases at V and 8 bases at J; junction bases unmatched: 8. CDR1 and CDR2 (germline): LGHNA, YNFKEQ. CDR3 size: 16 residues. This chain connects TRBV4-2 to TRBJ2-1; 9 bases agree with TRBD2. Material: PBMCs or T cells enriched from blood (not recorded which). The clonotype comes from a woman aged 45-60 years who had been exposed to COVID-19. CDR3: CASSQDLRGGSDEQFF. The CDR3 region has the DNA TGTGCCAGCAGCCAAGATTTGCGGGGGGGCAGTGATGAGCAGTTCTTC.